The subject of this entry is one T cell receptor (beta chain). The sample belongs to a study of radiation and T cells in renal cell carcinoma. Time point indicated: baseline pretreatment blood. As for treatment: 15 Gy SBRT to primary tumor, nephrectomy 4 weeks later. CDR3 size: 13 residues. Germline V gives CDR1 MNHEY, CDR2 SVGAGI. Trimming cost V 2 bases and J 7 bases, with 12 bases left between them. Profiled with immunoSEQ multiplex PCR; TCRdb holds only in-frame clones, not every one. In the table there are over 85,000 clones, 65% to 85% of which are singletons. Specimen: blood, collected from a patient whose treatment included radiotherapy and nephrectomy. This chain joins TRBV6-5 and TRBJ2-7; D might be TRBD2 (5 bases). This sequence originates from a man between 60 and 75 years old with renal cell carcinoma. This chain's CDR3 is CASSYVGEGEQYF. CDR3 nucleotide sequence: TGTGCCAGCAGTTACGTGGGAGAAGGGGAGCAGTACTTC.